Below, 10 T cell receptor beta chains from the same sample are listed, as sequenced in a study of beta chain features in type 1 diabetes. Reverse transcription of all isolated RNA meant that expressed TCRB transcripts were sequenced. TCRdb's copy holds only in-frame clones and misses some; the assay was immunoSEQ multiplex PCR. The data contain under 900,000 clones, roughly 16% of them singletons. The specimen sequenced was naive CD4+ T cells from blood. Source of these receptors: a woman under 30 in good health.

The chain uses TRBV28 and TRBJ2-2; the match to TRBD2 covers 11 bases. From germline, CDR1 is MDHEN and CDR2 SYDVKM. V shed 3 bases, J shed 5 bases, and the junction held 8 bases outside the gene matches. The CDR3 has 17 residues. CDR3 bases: TGTGCCAGCAGTTTCTTCCGACTAGCGGGAAGTACCGGGGAGCTGTTTTTT. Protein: CASSFFRLAGSTGELFF.

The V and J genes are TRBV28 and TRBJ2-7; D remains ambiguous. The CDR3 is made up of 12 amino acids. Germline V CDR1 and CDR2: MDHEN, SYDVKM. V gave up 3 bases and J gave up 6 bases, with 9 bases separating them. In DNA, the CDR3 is TGTGCCAGCAGTTTCACTCTAGTCGAGCAGTACTTC. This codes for CASSFTLVEQYF.

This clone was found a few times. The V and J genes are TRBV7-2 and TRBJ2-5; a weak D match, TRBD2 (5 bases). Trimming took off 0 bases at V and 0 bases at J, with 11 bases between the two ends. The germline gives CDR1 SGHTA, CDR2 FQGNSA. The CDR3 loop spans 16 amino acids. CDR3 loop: CASSLALVGNQETQYF. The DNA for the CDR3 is TGTGCCAGCAGCTTAGCCCTAGTCGGGAACCAAGAGACCCAGTACTTC.

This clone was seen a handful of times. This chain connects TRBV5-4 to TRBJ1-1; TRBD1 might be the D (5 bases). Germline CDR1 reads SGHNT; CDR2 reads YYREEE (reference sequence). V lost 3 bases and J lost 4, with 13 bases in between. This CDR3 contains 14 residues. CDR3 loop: CASSSQHRSTEAFF. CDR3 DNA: TGTGCCAGCAGCTCTCAACACAGGTCCACTGAAGCTTTCTTT.

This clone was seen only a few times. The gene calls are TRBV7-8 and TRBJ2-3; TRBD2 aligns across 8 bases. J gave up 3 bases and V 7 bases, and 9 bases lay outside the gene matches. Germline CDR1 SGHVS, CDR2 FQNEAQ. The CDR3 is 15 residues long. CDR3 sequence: CASTPIPSGTDTQYF. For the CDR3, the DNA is TGTGCCAGCACCCCCATCCCTAGCGGGACAGATACGCAGTATTTT.

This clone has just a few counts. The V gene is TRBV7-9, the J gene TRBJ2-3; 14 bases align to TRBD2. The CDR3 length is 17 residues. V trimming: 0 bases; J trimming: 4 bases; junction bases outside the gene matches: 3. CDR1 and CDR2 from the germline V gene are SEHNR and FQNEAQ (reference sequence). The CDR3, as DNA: TGTGCCAGCAGCTTAGCCGGGACTAGCGGGAGACCAGATACGCAGTATTTT. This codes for CASSLAGTSGRPDTQYF.

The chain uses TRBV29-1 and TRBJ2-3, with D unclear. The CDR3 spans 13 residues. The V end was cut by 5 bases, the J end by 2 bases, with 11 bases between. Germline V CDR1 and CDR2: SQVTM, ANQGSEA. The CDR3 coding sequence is TGCAGCGTTTTGTCACCACACACAGATACGCAGTATTTT. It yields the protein CSVLSPHTDTQYF.

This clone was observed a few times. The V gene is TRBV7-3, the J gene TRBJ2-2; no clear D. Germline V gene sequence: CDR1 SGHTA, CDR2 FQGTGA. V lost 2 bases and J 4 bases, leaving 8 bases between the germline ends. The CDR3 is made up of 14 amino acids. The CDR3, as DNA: TGTGCCAGCAGCTTAGCTACAAGCACCGGGGAGCTGTTTTTT. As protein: CASSLATSTGELFF.

CDR3 residues: CTEPRAASGSVEQYF. CDR3 coding DNA: TGCACCGAACCCAGAGCAGCTAGCGGGAGTGTCGAGCAGTACTTC. The chain is built from TRBV5-1 and TRBJ2-7; the match to TRBD2 covers 10 bases. The length of the CDR3 is 15 residues. The germline V gene has CDR1 SGHRS and CDR2 YFSETQ. Full variable domain (rest looked up from reference TRBV5-1 and TRBJ2-7): KAGVTQTPRYLIKTRGQQVTLSCSPISGHRSVSWYQQTPGQGLQFLFEYFSETQRNKGNFPGRFSGRQFSNSRSEMNVSTLELGDSALYLCTEPRAASGSVEQYFGPGTRLTVT.

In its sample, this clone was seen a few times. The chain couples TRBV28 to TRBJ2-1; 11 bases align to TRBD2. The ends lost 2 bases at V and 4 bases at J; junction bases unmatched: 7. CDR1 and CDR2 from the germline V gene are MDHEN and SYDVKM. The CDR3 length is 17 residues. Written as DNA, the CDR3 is TGTGCCAGCAGTTTAAGGTCGGCTAGCGGGAGGTACAATGAGCAGTTCTTC. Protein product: CASSLRSASGRYNEQFF.